The 20 T cell receptor beta chains presented below share a single source sample, sequenced in a study of OX40 agonist ivuxolimab in advanced cancers. Here immunoSEQ multiplex PCR was the method, and the copy in TCRdb shows in-frame clones only, minus some. Among some 73,000 clones listed, just over 85% were seen once. The material was CD4+ or CD8+ T cells sorted from blood, obtained in a trial of the OX40 agonist ivuxolimab. Receptors were obtained from an adult with an advanced solid tumor such as melanoma, head and neck, liver or kidney cancer.

This clone has only one observation. The genes are TRBV6-5 and TRBJ2-7; D not certain. The V and J ends lost 11 bases and 0 bases respectively, with 11 bases between them. The germline V gene encodes CDR1 MNHEY and CDR2 SVGAGI. CDR3 length equals 12 residues. In DNA form, the CDR3 reads TGTGCCGCCCGGGCCAGCTCCTACGAGCAGTACTTC. Translation: CAARASSYEQYF.

J is TRBJ2-5 and V is TRBV19; 13 nucleotides match TRBD2. With V trimmed by 5 bases and J by 5 bases, 8 bases remained unmatched. The CDR3 extends over 16 amino acids. The germline V gene has CDR1 LNHDA and CDR2 SQIVND (reference sequence). CDR3 sequence reads: CASSLTSGRAAETQYF. For the CDR3, the DNA is TGTGCCAGTAGTCTTACTAGCGGGAGGGCCGCGGAGACCCAGTACTTC.

This chain links TRBV30 with TRBJ1-1, with TRBD1 as a possible D gene (5 bases). With 2 bases removed from V and 4 bases from J, the gap between germline ends came to 8 bases. There are 12 residues in the CDR3. Germline CDR1 and CDR2: GTSNPN and SVGIG (reference sequence). The CDR3 region has the DNA TGTGCCTGGAGTCGGGGGGGCACTGAAGCTTTCTTT. It is translated as CAWSRGGTEAFF.

The J gene is TRBJ2-1, the V gene TRBV10-3; 7 positions agree with TRBD2. The CDR3 is made up of 14 amino acids. V was pared by 4 bases and J by 9 bases, with 9 bases of the junction left unmatched. Germline assignment: CDR1 ENHRY and CDR2 SYGVKD. CDR3 region: CAISAGGSVPEQFF. The CDR3 DNA follows: TGTGCCATCAGTGCGGGAGGTAGCGTTCCTGAGCAGTTCTTC.

V and J are TRBV7-2 and TRBJ1-1; D perhaps matches TRBD1 (5 bases). V lost 5 bases and J lost 3, with 10 bases in between. Germline CDR1 reads SGHTA; CDR2 reads FQGNSA. CDR3 size: 13 residues. Written as DNA, the CDR3 is TGTGCCAGCAGCGTCCAGGGTTACACTGAAGCTTTCTTT. Encoded protein: CASSVQGYTEAFF.

This clone was seen once. The gene calls are TRBV5-1 and TRBJ2-5; D uncertain. The CDR3 spans 15 residues. V lost 6 bases to trimming and J lost 4 bases, with 19 bases between them. Germline CDR1 SGHRS, CDR2 YFSETQ. The CDR3: CASTGWKLSRETQYF. CDR3 DNA sequence: TGCGCCAGCACCGGGTGGAAATTGTCCCGAGAGACCCAGTACTTC.

The chain combines TRBV4-3 with TRBJ1-1; 8 nucleotides agree with TRBD1. Germline CDR1 and CDR2: LGHNA and YSLEER. V was pared by 2 bases and J by 0 bases, with 2 bases of the junction left unmatched. The CDR3 has 15 amino acids. The CDR3 here is CASSQRQGMNTEAFF. DNA for the CDR3: TGCGCCAGCAGCCAAAGACAGGGGATGAACACTGAAGCTTTCTTT.

This clone has just one count. The CDR3 region is CASSGEGTQYF. In nucleotides, the CDR3 is TGTGCCAGCAGCGGCGAGGGGACCCAGTACTTC. This sequence joins TRBV28 and TRBJ2-5; a possible D gene is TRBD2 (5 bases). The CDR3 loop spans 11 amino acids. Looked up from germline, CDR1 is MDHEN and CDR2 is SYDVKM. V was shortened by 6 bases and J by 7 bases, with 9 bases between the two germline ends.

This clone is a singleton in its sample. The chain links TRBV5-1 to TRBJ2-2, with TRBD1 as a possible D gene (7 bases). CDR1 SGHRS and CDR2 YFSETQ come from the germline V gene. This CDR3 has 20 amino acids. V was shortened by 0 bases and J by 3 bases, with 24 bases between the two germline ends. CDR3 region: CASSLDSSRGAPLDTGELFF. The CDR3 nucleotides read TGCGCCAGCAGCTTGGATTCGTCCAGGGGGGCCCCTCTGGACACCGGGGAGCTGTTTTTT.

The rearrangement links TRBV19 to TRBJ1-2, with D possibly TRBD1 on 5 matching bases. Germline loops: CDR1 LNHDA, CDR2 SQIVND (reference sequence). The CDR3 loop spans 14 amino acids. The V end lost 1 base, the J end lost 2 bases, and 8 bases lay between the germline ends. The CDR3 DNA follows: TGTGCCAGTAGTATAGGAGAGGGGAACTATGGCTACACCTTC. Translation gives CASSIGEGNYGYTF.

The chain combines TRBV5-1 with TRBJ2-3; no firm D call. The CDR3 sequence is 16 residues long. V dropped 0 bases and J dropped 3 bases, with 14 bases sitting between them. Germline CDR1 reads SGHRS; CDR2 reads YFSETQ. CDR3 in DNA: TGCGCCAGCAGCTTGGGCCCAACCGACGGGACAGATACGCAGTATTTT. Protein product: CASSLGPTDGTDTQYF.

This clone counts as medium-sized. The chain employs TRBV18 and TRBJ1-1; 8 nucleotides agree with TRBD1. V was clipped by 3 bases and J by 8 bases; unmatched bases: 5. Germline CDR1 reads KGHSH; CDR2 reads LQKENI. CDR3 length equals 13 residues. CDR3 protein: CASSPIPGGEAFF. In DNA form, the CDR3 reads TGTGCCAGCTCACCCATTCCAGGGGGCGAAGCTTTCTTT.

The rearrangement uses TRBV29-1 and TRBJ1-4; D is undetermined. The CDR3 is made up of 14 amino acids. V gave up 3 bases and J gave up 8 bases, with 16 bases separating them. The germline V gene has CDR1 SQVTM and CDR2 ANQGSEA. For the CDR3, the DNA is TGCAGCGTTGACGAGAGATTGGGAGGCGAAAAACTGTTTTTT. Its protein product is CSVDERLGGEKLFF.

This clone came up once. The chain couples TRBV11-3 to TRBJ2-1; maybe TRBD2 (6 bases). V shed 8 bases and J shed 6 bases, with 20 bases lying between them. Germline CDR1 and CDR2: SGHNT and YENEEA. The CDR3 contains 15 residues. The CDR3 DNA reads as TGTGCCAGCTCCTCCGAGGCGGGGATACCCAATGAGCAGTTCTTC. Translating it yields CASSSEAGIPNEQFF.

CDR3 DNA sequence: TGTGCCAGCAGTACAGGGTCAGGCTACACCTTC. The encoded protein is CASSTGSGYTF. The chain is built from TRBV6-1 and TRBJ1-2, with TRBD1 as a possible D gene (6 bases). Trimming stripped 5 bases from V and 8 bases from J, with 9 bases between. The CDR3 has 11 residues. Germline V CDR1 and CDR2: MNHNS, SASEGT.

The rearrangement uses TRBV14 and TRBJ2-7, with D possibly TRBD2 on 5 matching bases. Germline V gives CDR1 SGHDN, CDR2 FVKESK. The CDR3 is 11 amino acids. Trimming cost V 4 bases and J 4 bases, with 5 bases left between them. The CDR3 reads CASSPGYEQYF. CDR3 DNA sequence: TGTGCCAGCAGCCCGGGGTACGAGCAGTACTTC.

This chain connects TRBV10-2 to TRBJ2-6, with D perhaps TRBD2 (6 bases). CDR3 length equals 16 residues. Germline V gives CDR1 WSHSY, CDR2 SAAADI. V was cut by 4 bases and J by 0 bases, with 10 bases left in between. The CDR3 loop is CASSVGGPSGANVLTF. Written as DNA, the CDR3 is TGCGCCAGCAGTGTCGGGGGACCCTCTGGGGCCAACGTCCTGACTTTC.

This chain joins TRBV19 and TRBJ1-3, with D tentatively TRBD1 (5 bases). CDR1 LNHDA and CDR2 SQIVND come from the germline V gene (reference sequence). This CDR3 is built from 14 residues. Deletions cut 3 bases from V and 1 base from J, with 7 bases between. Here the CDR3 DNA reads TGTGCCAGTAGTATCCGGGGGTCTGGAAACACCATATATTTT. It encodes CASSIRGSGNTIYF.

This clone has just one count. The V gene is TRBV5-1, the J gene TRBJ2-7, with unresolved D. V gave up 0 bases and J gave up 0 bases, with 13 bases separating them. Germline-derived CDR1 and CDR2 are SGHRS and YFSETQ. CDR3 size: 16 residues. The CDR3, as DNA: TGCGCCAGCAGCTTGGGTTCAACCCGGAGCTCCTACGAGCAGTACTTC. Amino acids: CASSLGSTRSSYEQYF. Looking up the rest from reference TRBV5-1 and TRBJ2-7 gives the full variable domain: KAGVTQTPRYLIKTRGQQVTLSCSPISGHRSVSWYQQTPGQGLQFLFEYFSETQRNKGNFPGRFSGRQFSNSRSEMNVSTLELGDSALYLCASSLGSTRSSYEQYFGPGTRLTVT.

Details on this clone: The same CDR3 arises from other DNA sequences in this sample as well. CDR3 DNA: TGTGCCAGCAGAGACAGGGGCTATGGCTACACCTTC. Encoded protein: CASRDRGYGYTF. The gene calls are TRBV6-5 and TRBJ1-2; 8 bases map to TRBD1. The germline CDR1 and CDR2 sequences are MNHEY and SVGAGI. The CDR3 is 12 amino acids. The V gene end was trimmed by 6 bases and the J gene end by 4 bases; junction bases not matched to a gene: 1.